This section outlines one TCR beta chain sequence together with its context. The data were taken from a study of T-cell memory formation after mild COVID-19. This CDR3 is 15 amino acids long. V lost 0 bases to trimming and J lost 3 bases; unmatched junction nucleotides: 4. CDR1 is KGHSH, CDR2 LQKENI, per germline. TCRdb re-analysed the 5' RACE reads in MiXCR, keeping a single row per CDR3 protein. The top ten hold under 25% of the sample, which has just over 300,000 distinct CDR3 sequences, around 19% seen once. V usage is TRBV18 and J usage is TRBJ1-1; 7 bases fit TRBD1. The receptor's source is a man younger than 30 who had mild COVID-19 (a few samples of this study predate the infection). Cell type and time point are not known. Sample: PBMCs or a T cell subset sorted from them (not recorded which). The CDR3 loop is CASSPPGQAHTEAFF. The CDR3 nucleotides read TGTGCCAGCTCACCACCTGGACAGGCTCACACTGAAGCTTTCTTT.